This TCR beta chain was recorded in a study of T cell repertoires in cytomegalovirus infection. Overall study findings and caveats: What dominated the ex vivo response were HLA-C-restricted CMV-specific TCR beta clonotypes. Based on cumulative public TCR beta family frequency, carriers of CMV plus the relevant HLA were identified.

The junction had 5 bases not matched to a gene; V was cut back by 1 base and J by 7 bases. The germline V gene has CDR1 SGHTA and CDR2 FQGNSA. This CDR3 contains 15 residues. TCRdb re-called the reads with MiXCR, one entry per CDR3 protein. This sample has around 100,000 distinct CDR3 sequences; 10% occur once, and the top ten carry 30% to 40%. In this sample, this clonotype turned up many times. The antigen remains undetermined. The chain joins TRBV7-2 to TRBJ2-1, with 9 bases lining up with TRBD2. The sequenced material came from PBMCs, sequenced either directly or after in vitro stimulation (not recorded which). The TCR was taken from a human donor in good health (CMV status not recorded). Some clones in this sample may be carry-over from other donors' samples. The CDR3 nucleotides are TGTGCCAGCAGCTTAGGTGGTCTAGCGGGAAATGAGCAGTTCTTC. As protein: CASSLGGLAGNEQFF.